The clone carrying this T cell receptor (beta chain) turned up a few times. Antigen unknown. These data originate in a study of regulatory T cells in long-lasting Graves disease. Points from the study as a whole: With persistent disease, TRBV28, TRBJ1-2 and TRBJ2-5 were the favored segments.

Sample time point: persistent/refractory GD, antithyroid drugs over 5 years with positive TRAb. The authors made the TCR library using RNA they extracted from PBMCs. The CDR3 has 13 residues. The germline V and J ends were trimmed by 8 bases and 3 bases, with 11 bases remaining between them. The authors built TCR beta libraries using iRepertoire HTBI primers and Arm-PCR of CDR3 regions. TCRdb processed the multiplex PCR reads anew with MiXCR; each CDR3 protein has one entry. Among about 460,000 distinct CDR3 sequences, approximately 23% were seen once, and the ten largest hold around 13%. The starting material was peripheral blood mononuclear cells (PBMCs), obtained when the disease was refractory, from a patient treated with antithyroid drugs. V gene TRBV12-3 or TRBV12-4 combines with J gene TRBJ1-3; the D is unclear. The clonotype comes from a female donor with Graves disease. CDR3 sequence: CASGVLGGNTIYF. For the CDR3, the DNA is TGTGCCAGCGGAGTTCTAGGTGGAAACACCATATATTTT.